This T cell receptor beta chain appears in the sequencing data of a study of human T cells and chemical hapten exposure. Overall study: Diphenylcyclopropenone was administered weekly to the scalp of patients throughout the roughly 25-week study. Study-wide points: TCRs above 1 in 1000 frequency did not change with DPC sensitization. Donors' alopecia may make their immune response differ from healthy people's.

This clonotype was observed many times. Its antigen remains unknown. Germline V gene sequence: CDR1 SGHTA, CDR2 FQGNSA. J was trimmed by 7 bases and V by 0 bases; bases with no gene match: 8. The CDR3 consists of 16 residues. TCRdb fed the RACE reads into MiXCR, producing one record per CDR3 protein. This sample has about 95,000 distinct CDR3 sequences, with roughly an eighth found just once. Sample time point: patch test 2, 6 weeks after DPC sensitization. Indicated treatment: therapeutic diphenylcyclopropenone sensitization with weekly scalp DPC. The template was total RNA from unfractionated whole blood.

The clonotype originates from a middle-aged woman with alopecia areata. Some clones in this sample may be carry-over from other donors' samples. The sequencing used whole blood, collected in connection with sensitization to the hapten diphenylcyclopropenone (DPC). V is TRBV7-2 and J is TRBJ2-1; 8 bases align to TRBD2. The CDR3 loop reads CASSLARRLAPNEQFF. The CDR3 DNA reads TGTGCCAGCAGCTTAGCCCGAAGACTAGCGCCTAATGAGCAGTTCTTC.